These 26 T cell receptor beta chains were sequenced from one sample in a study of control samples from healthy donors and cancer patients. Here immunoSEQ multiplex PCR was the method, and the copy in TCRdb shows in-frame clones only, minus some. The sample has about 160,000 clones; over 90% are singletons. The sequenced sample consisted of blood. All receptors come from a woman younger than 45 in good health.

The gene calls are TRBV5-1 and TRBJ2-3, with D uncertain. From germline, CDR1 is SGHRS and CDR2 YFSETQ. CDR3 length equals 14 residues. The V end was cut by 4 bases, the J end by 2 bases, with 11 bases between. The CDR3 region has the DNA TGCGCCAGCAGCCCCCTAGTGCCCACAGATACGCAGTATTTT. Translating gives CASSPLVPTDTQYF.

The chain uses TRBV28 and TRBJ1-1; 9 nucleotides match TRBD1. The CDR3 totals 13 residues. Germline assignment: CDR1 MDHEN and CDR2 SYDVKM. Trimming removed 6 bases from V and 5 bases from J; junction bases left unmatched: 4. The CDR3 protein is CASSRQGGTEAFF. CDR3 DNA: TGTGCCAGCAGCAGACAGGGGGGGACTGAAGCTTTCTTT. The full variable domain, in which reference TRBV28 and TRBJ1-1 provide the parts outside the CDR3, is DVKVTQSSRYLVKRTGEKVFLECVQDMDHENMFWYRQDPGLGLRLIYFSYDVKMKEKGDIPEGYSVSREKKERFSLILESASTNQTSMYLCASSRQGGTEAFFGQGTRLTVV.

CDR3 bases: TGTGCCAGCAGTGAAAGGCGGGGGACTCGGGTCTACGAGCAGTACTTC. Translated: CASSERRGTRVYEQYF. The V gene is TRBV6-1, the J gene TRBJ2-7, with TRBD2 matching over 7 bases. CDR3 size: 16 residues. CDR1 and CDR2 (germline): MNHNS, SASEGT. Unmatched junction bases numbered 10, after V lost 2 bases and J lost 3 bases.

The chain employs TRBV6-6 and TRBJ2-5; D not resolved. CDR3 length: 12 amino acids. V was trimmed by 0 bases and J by 2 bases, leaving 1 base between them. The V gene's germline CDR1 is MNHNY and CDR2 SVGAGI (reference sequence). CDR3 sequence reads: CASSYSQETQYF. The CDR3 DNA reads TGTGCCAGCAGTTACTCTCAAGAGACCCAGTACTTC.

The CDR3 nucleotides read TGTGCCAGCAAAGGGGTTCGTTACTATGGCTACACCTTC. Translated, it gives CASKGVRYYGYTF. The V and J genes are TRBV6-5 and TRBJ1-2; possible D gene TRBD1, 5 bases. This CDR3 is 13 amino acids long. Trimming took off 7 bases at V and 3 bases at J, with 12 bases between the two ends. Per the germline V gene, CDR1 is MNHEY and CDR2 is SVGAGI.

The genes are TRBV27 and TRBJ1-5, with 11 positions matching TRBD1. The V and J ends lost 5 bases and 1 base, in that order; junction bases with no gene match: 4. The CDR3 is 16 amino acids. Germline CDR1 MNHEY, CDR2 SMNVEV (reference sequence). This CDR3 reads CASSGQGALSNQPQHF. Written as DNA, the CDR3 is TGTGCCAGCAGTGGACAGGGGGCTTTGAGCAATCAGCCCCAGCATTTT.

V usage is TRBV4-2 and J usage is TRBJ1-4; D not certain. The CDR3 has 17 amino acids. Per the germline V gene, CDR1 is LGHNA and CDR2 is YNFKEQ. Trimming pared 0 bases from V and 5 bases from J, leaving 16 bases between. CDR3 protein: CASSQDPPGLRNEKLFF. The CDR3 DNA reads TGTGCCAGCAGCCAAGATCCCCCCGGGCTCAGAAATGAAAAACTGTTTTTT.

Comment on this clone: The sample has other DNA sequences that encode this CDR3 too. The rearrangement uses TRBV6-1 and TRBJ1-6, with a possible D match to TRBD1 (5 bases). This CDR3 is 17 amino acids long. V was pared by 3 bases and J by 9 bases, with 21 bases between. CDR1 is MNHNS and CDR2 is SASEGT in the germline V gene. The CDR3 nucleotides read TGTGCCAGCAGTGACTTATTCTTTGGGGGGTCGGTTTCACCCCTCCACTTT. Translation: CASSDLFFGGSVSPLHF.

J is TRBJ1-4 and V is TRBV9; D might be TRBD1 (6 bases). Trimming shortened V by 0 bases and J by 5 bases, and 14 bases separated the two germline ends. The germline gives CDR1 SGDLS, CDR2 YYNGEE. The CDR3 has 16 residues. This CDR3 reads CASSVAGDAQNEKLFF. The CDR3 bases are TGTGCCAGCAGCGTAGCAGGGGACGCCCAAAATGAAAAACTGTTTTTT.

The chain links TRBV27 to TRBJ1-5; TRBD1 is a possible D gene (5 bases). The V and J ends lost 8 bases and 6 bases respectively, with 14 bases between them. CDR1 and CDR2 from the germline V gene are MNHEY and SMNVEV (reference sequence). This CDR3 has 13 residues. The CDR3 DNA sequence: TGTGCCAGCGCTCGGGGGGGGACTCAGCCCCAGCATTTT. Amino acids: CASARGGTQPQHF.

Of note for this clone: Other DNA sequences in this specimen translate into the identical CDR3. This chain joins TRBV5-1 and TRBJ2-5; no definite D call. Trimming left V 3 bases short and J 1 base short, with 10 bases between. Per germline, CDR1 SGHRS and CDR2 YFSETQ. The CDR3 consists of 14 residues. The CDR3 loop reads CASSSGRSQETQYF. In DNA form, the CDR3 reads TGCGCCAGCAGCTCTGGACGGAGCCAAGAGACCCAGTACTTC.

The rearrangement joins TRBV12-5 to TRBJ2-3; 12 positions agree with TRBD2. The germline V gene has CDR1 LGHNT and CDR2 FRNRAP. The CDR3 covers 17 residues. The trim removed 2 bases at V and 6 bases at J, leaving 9 bases unmatched. The CDR3 sequence is CASGLTVTSGGADTQYF. The CDR3 coding sequence is TGTGCTAGTGGTTTGACCGTGACTAGCGGGGGCGCGGATACGCAGTATTTT.

The chain joins TRBV30 to TRBJ1-5; TRBD1 aligns across 8 bases. The CDR3 is made up of 15 amino acids. CDR1 is GTSNPN, CDR2 SVGIG, per germline (reference sequence). Trimming took 1 base from V and 3 from J; bases not matched to a gene: 5. The CDR3 nucleotides are TGTGCCTGGAGTGCCGACAGGGGCGCCAATCAGCCCCAGCATTTT. It encodes CAWSADRGANQPQHF.

The chain couples TRBV4-2 to TRBJ1-5; D is perhaps TRBD1 (5 bases). This CDR3 spans 16 amino acids. The V and J ends lost 0 bases and 2 bases respectively, with 11 bases between them. The germline V gene encodes CDR1 LGHNA and CDR2 YNFKEQ. The CDR3 here is CASSQEGQGGNQPQHF. The CDR3 DNA sequence: TGTGCCAGCAGCCAAGAGGGTCAAGGGGGCAATCAGCCCCAGCATTTT.

The chain employs TRBV6-5 and TRBJ1-6; 7 nucleotides match TRBD1. With V trimmed by 0 bases and J by 10 bases, 6 bases remained unmatched. CDR3 length equals 15 residues. Per the germline V gene, CDR1 is MNHEY and CDR2 is SVGAGI. CDR3 DNA: TGTGCCAGCAGTTACTCGACAGGGTTCGGGTCACCCCTCCACTTT. Protein product: CASSYSTGFGSPLHF.

This chain uses TRBV3-1 (or the pseudogene TRBV3-2) with TRBJ2-5; 12 bases match TRBD2. Per the germline V gene, CDR1 is LGHDT and CDR2 is YNNKEL (reference sequence). CDR3 length: 14 residues. The J segment lost 4 bases and the V segment lost 4 bases, leaving 1 base of the junction unmatched. Written as DNA, the CDR3 is TGTGCCAGCAGCCGGGGACTAGCGGGAGAGACCCAGTACTTC. As protein: CASSRGLAGETQYF.

The chain uses TRBV5-1 and TRBJ1-6; 8 bases are a match to TRBD1. J was trimmed by 10 bases and V by 4 bases; bases with no gene match: 7. The CDR3 covers 14 residues. CDR1 is SGHRS and CDR2 is YFSETQ in the germline V gene. In DNA, the CDR3 is TGCGCCAGCAGCCCAGGGGACAGGCACTCACCCCTCCACTTT. This translates into CASSPGDRHSPLHF.

The chain has TRBV28 and TRBJ2-7; D is perhaps TRBD2 (6 bases). Per germline, CDR1 MDHEN and CDR2 SYDVKM. The CDR3 sequence is 17 residues long. Trimming removed 6 bases at V and 0 bases at J, with 21 bases between. CDR3 coding DNA: TGTGCCAGCAGAAAAGTTATGCGGGACCAACGCTCCTACGAGCAGTACTTC. Amino acid sequence: CASRKVMRDQRSYEQYF.

V gene TRBV7-9 combines with J gene TRBJ1-4; 7 positions agree with TRBD1. Germline CDR1 is SEHNR and CDR2 is FQNEAQ (reference sequence). V was clipped by 5 bases and J by 6 bases; unmatched bases: 6. The CDR3 is 14 amino acids. CDR3 sequence: CASSLRQGDEKLFF. DNA for the CDR3: TGTGCCAGCAGCCTGCGGCAGGGGGATGAAAAACTGTTTTTT. The variable domain in full, with the rest retrieved from reference TRBV7-9 and TRBJ1-4, is DTGVSQNPRHKITKRGQNVTFRCDPISEHNRLYWYRQTLGQGPEFLTYFQNEAQLEKSRLLSDRFSAERPKGSFSTLEIQRTEQGDSAMYLCASSLRQGDEKLFFGSGTQLSVL.

The rearrangement links TRBV29-1 to TRBJ2-2; D remains unclear. V was cut by 7 bases and J by 4 bases, with 10 bases left in between. The CDR3 runs to 12 residues. Germline V gene data show CDR1 as SQVTM and CDR2 as ANQGSEA. CDR3 DNA: TGCAGCGCCCCGACATTCACCGGGGAGCTGTTTTTT. Translated: CSAPTFTGELFF.

This clone occurred once. The rearrangement joins TRBV10-3 to TRBJ2-7; no definite D call. Trimming cost V 8 bases and J 6 bases, with 17 bases left between them. CDR1 ENHRY and CDR2 SYGVKD come from the germline V gene. This CDR3 has 13 amino acids. CDR3 amino acids: CAIGFGLRAEQYF. As DNA, the CDR3 is TGTGCCATCGGTTTCGGGTTACGGGCCGAGCAGTACTTC.

The chain is built from TRBV30 and TRBJ2-7; D is perhaps TRBD2 (7 bases). CDR3 length: 16 amino acids. Germline V gene data show CDR1 as GTSNPN and CDR2 as SVGIG (reference sequence). Trimming left V 2 bases short and J 6 bases short, with 23 bases between. CDR3 nucleotides: TGTGCCTGGAGTTCCGGACTTTTGAGGGGGGGAGGCGAGCAGTACTTC. Amino acids: CAWSSGLLRGGGEQYF.

The chain links TRBV10-2 to TRBJ2-5; 8 positions match TRBD2. V lost 4 bases, J lost 1 base, and 5 bases stayed unmatched. The V gene's germline CDR1 is WSHSY and CDR2 SAAADI. The CDR3 length is 15 residues. The CDR3, as DNA: TGCGCCAGCAGTGGGTTGAGCGGGGGCCAAGAGACCCAGTACTTC. This gives the protein CASSGLSGGQETQYF.

The chain carries TRBV6-6 and TRBJ2-5; D unresolved. Looked up from germline, CDR1 is MNHNY and CDR2 is SVGAGI (reference sequence). Trimming pared 7 bases from V and 3 bases from J, leaving 12 bases between. This CDR3 is built from 13 residues. The CDR3 reads CASTRTPKETQYF. Written as DNA, the CDR3 is TGTGCCAGCACCCGGACCCCAAAAGAGACCCAGTACTTC.

Only one count was recorded for this clone. The V gene is TRBV28, the J gene TRBJ1-2; 12 positions agree with TRBD1. The J segment lost 6 bases and the V segment lost 6 bases, leaving 8 bases of the junction unmatched. The CDR3 consists of 15 residues. Germline V CDR1 and CDR2: MDHEN, SYDVKM. CDR3 coding DNA: TGTGCCAGCAGCGGGACAGGGGGCTATAAGAATGGCTACACCTTC. It specifies CASSGTGGYKNGYTF.

The chain combines TRBV2 with TRBJ2-5; 10 positions agree with TRBD1. J lost 5 bases, V lost 8 bases, and 8 bases had no gene match. This CDR3 has 14 residues. CDR1 and CDR2 (germline): SNHLY, FYNNEI. The CDR3 protein is CASQRQGAQETQYF. CDR3 DNA sequence: TGTGCCAGCCAAAGACAGGGGGCCCAGGAGACCCAGTACTTC.